This T cell receptor (beta chain) came from a study of OX40 agonist ivuxolimab in advanced cancers. TCRdb's table, derived via immunoSEQ multiplex PCR, lists solely in-frame clones and lacks some. This sample has around 110,000 clones, with roughly nine tenths found just once. If patients had autoimmune disease history or systemic immunosuppression, they were excluded. Notes on the study in general: Some nonresponders likewise displayed low normalized T-cell clonal expansion.

About this clone: What it binds is not known.

CDR1 and CDR2 (germline): SGHTA, FQGTGA. Trimming left V 6 bases short and J 1 base short, with 14 bases between. The length of the CDR3 is 15 residues. Here the sequenced sample was CD4+ or CD8+ T cells sorted from blood, taken in a trial of the OX40 agonist ivuxolimab. The receptor was derived from an adult with an advanced solid tumor such as melanoma, head and neck, liver or kidney cancer. V and J are TRBV7-3 and TRBJ2-3; either TRBD1 or TRBD2 may supply D (5 bases each). In nucleotides, the CDR3 is TGTGCCAGCAGTCCTTCCGGGGCGCGCACAGATACGCAGTATTTT. Residues: CASSPSGARTDTQYF. The full variable domain, completed using reference TRBV7-3 and TRBJ2-3, is GAGVSQTPSNKVTEKGKYVELRCDPISGHTALYWYRQSLGQGPEFLIYFQGTGAADDSGLPNDRFFAVRPEGSVSTLKIQRTERGDSAVYLCASSPSGARTDTQYFGPGTRLTVL.